The rows below give T cell receptor beta chains drawn from one sample of a study of response to subunit inactivated influenza vaccine. MiXCR was run by TCRdb on the RT-PCR reads, yielding one entry per CDR3 protein. This table has around 200,000 distinct CDR3 sequences, about 9% appearing once. The starting material was non-naive T cells sorted from PBMCs, obtained on the day of vaccination. Source of these receptors: a man aged 45-65 years who received an inactivated influenza vaccine. Both conserved end residues are trimmed from each CDR3. Each record gives: CDR3 length, J gene, V gene, CDR3 protein.

>14|TRBJ1-1|TRBV6-1
ASSPSRGYMNTEAF
>13|TRBJ2-2|TRBV7-2
ASSRRQGATGELF
>13|TRBJ1-2|TRBV20-1
SARARGQYLYGYT
>14|TRBJ2-7|TRBV5-1
ASSSSRGGATYEQY
>12|TRBJ2-5|TRBV11-2
ASTFRGGGETQY
>10|TRBJ2-2|TRBV10-3
AIGRGTGELF
>12|TRBJ2-7|TRBV10-3
ATGPGQGISEQY
>11|TRBJ1-1|TRBV5-6
ASSNRQGAGAF
>14|TRBJ1-4|TRBV11-2
ASSLIWGGTNEKLF
>14|TRBJ2-7|TRBV20-1
SARDRGGVMTYEQY
>10|TRBJ2-1|TRBV7-2
ASSFSHNEQF
>11|TRBJ1-4|TRBV30
AWDGATNEKLF
>14|TRBJ2-1|TRBV19
ASSNPQTTGNNEQF
>13|TRBJ2-7|TRBV20-1
SARPRQGMTYEQY